This T cell receptor (beta chain) was sequenced for a study of T-cell memory formation after mild COVID-19 (TCRdb year 2021). At the level of the whole study: TCR sequence clusters from the two donors were largely donor specific. In a couple of donors, T-cell clones that expanded and contracted after mild COVID-19 were followed by sequencing TCRalpha and TCRbeta repertoires longitudinally. The cohort was made up of two young adult volunteers, one female and one male, who were previously healthy. Overall study outcomes, separate from this receptor: Contracting CD4+ clones appeared mostly in the CM and EM memory subsets, whereas CD8+ clones were enriched in EMRA. Only a couple of mild cases were covered by the study, and larger cohorts that include severe cases with pre-infection samples were considered necessary. Whether the second-wave clones peaking on day 37 were SARS-CoV-2 specific was not confirmed. From day 15 to 85, contracting clones showed balanced CD4/CD8 phenotypes, whereas a second wave of clones that expanded from day 15 to 37 leaned towards CD4+. Some responding clones were detected in pre-infection memory, suggesting pre-existing cross-reactive memory T cells joined the SARS-CoV-2 response.

The sequencing machine was an Illumina NovaSeq 6000. cDNA libraries for TCRalpha and TCRbeta were prepared by 5'RACE using constant-segment primers, with sample barcodes and unique molecular identifiers added. RNA was extracted from every sample with Trizol reagent. Amplification of the libraries took two PCR steps, and the second step added a second sample barcode plus Illumina TruSeq adapters. Sequencing of the libraries was done on an Illumina NovaSeq, producing 2 x 150 bp paired-end reads. Per the original workflow: Reads were demultiplexed and collapsed into UMI-guided consensus sequences with migec v1.2.7. Using mixcr v2.1.11, UMI consensuses were aligned to TRA and TRB V and J templates and then assembled into clonotypes. A clonotype was counted as expanded or contracted only if both edgeR and NoisET called the change significant, with noise models trained on biological replicates. For edgeR calls, the thresholds were a false discovery rate-adjusted p below 0.01 and a log2 fold-change of 1. As an exploratory analysis of dynamics, max-normalized trajectories of the 1000 most abundant clonotypes were examined with PCA combined with hierarchical clustering. The CD4 or CD8 phenotype of responding clones was assigned using the separately sequenced CD4+ and CD8+ repertoires. TCRdb ran its own pipeline on the public reads, namely fastp trimming at Q25 and MiXCR clone calling, and kept in-frame beta chains. Each record represents a unique CDR3 protein, reported with the most common genes and DNA among its rows. The V and J calls were not made by the authors but by TCRdb's processing. A total of around 220,000 distinct CDR3 sequences appear in this sample, about 16% of them only once. The ten largest clones represent approximately 3.5% of the sample.

Ficoll-Paque density gradient centrifugation was used to isolate PBMCs. On this clonotype: No cognate antigen has been identified for it. There are no base qualities to consult, and no much larger clone falls within one base.

This TCR derives from a man between 18 and 35 years old who had mild COVID-19 (a few samples of this study predate the infection). The sample titles of this study are shuffled in the database, so cell type and time point are left out; the donor was told from shared clones. The sample consisted of PBMCs or a T cell subset sorted from them (not recorded which).

The CDR3 protein sequence reads: CASSQRVGVLDSGANVLTF. At the DNA level, the sequence is TGCGCCAGCAGCCAAAGGGTCGGGGTCCTAGACTCTGGGGCCAACGTCCTGACTTTC. The chain links TRBV4-1 with TRBJ2-6; 5 matching bases give a weak D call of TRBD2. Including cysteine and phenylalanine, the CDR3 has 19 amino acids. Here the CDR3 DNA is all that survives: 57 bases in frame from base 1. V lost 2 bases and J lost 0 bases; the stretch between them is 17 bases long. For CDR1 and CDR2, the germline V gene lists MGHRA and YSYEKL.